Presented here are 27 T cell receptor beta chains from one specimen sequenced in a study of blood T cell repertoires in COVID-19. Profiled with immunoSEQ multiplex PCR; TCRdb holds only in-frame clones, not every one. This table has about 260,000 clones, roughly 90% appearing once. The specimen was peripheral blood. These receptors were taken from a woman aged 25-40 years with COVID-19, enrolled during active disease.

The rearrangement joins TRBV5-6 to TRBJ2-5; no firm D call. Per the germline V gene, CDR1 is SGHDT and CDR2 is YYEEEE. The CDR3 has 14 residues. V lost 6 bases and J lost 0, with 12 bases in between. CDR3 sequence reads: CASNPHPYQETQYF. The CDR3 DNA reads TGTGCCAGCAACCCACACCCGTACCAAGAGACCCAGTACTTC.

This chain uses TRBV7-2 with TRBJ1-6; the D gene is possibly TRBD1 (5 bases). The CDR3 sequence is 15 residues long. The germline V gene encodes CDR1 SGHTA and CDR2 FQGNSA. Trimming pared 1 base from V and 8 bases from J, leaving 12 bases between. CDR3 coding DNA: TGTGCCAGCAGCTTAGAAGCAGGGAGGCATTCACCCCTCCACTTT. Translation: CASSLEAGRHSPLHF.

In its sample, this clone was seen a few times. The chain combines TRBV6-5 with TRBJ2-5; D may be TRBD1 (5 bases). The CDR3 is made up of 13 amino acids. The germline V and J ends were trimmed by 7 bases and 4 bases, with 13 bases remaining between them. CDR1 and CDR2 from the germline V gene are MNHEY and SVGAGI. CDR3 residues: CASNQGLRETQYF. CDR3 in DNA: TGTGCCAGCAACCAGGGATTGAGAGAGACCCAGTACTTC.

This chain joins TRBV27 and TRBJ2-7, with D tentatively TRBD2 (6 bases). The CDR3 loop spans 13 amino acids. V lost 4 bases, J lost 3 bases, and 10 bases lay in between. From germline, CDR1 is MNHEY and CDR2 SMNVEV (reference sequence). Here the CDR3 DNA reads TGTGCCAGCAGTTCGACTAGGAGCTACGAGCAGTACTTC. As protein: CASSSTRSYEQYF.

This chain connects TRBV6-2 or TRBV6-3 to TRBJ1-5, with D possibly matching TRBD1 (5 bases). V shed 0 bases and J shed 7 bases, with 10 bases lying between them. Germline V gene data show CDR1 as MNHEY and CDR2 as SVGEGT. CDR3 length: 14 amino acids. Here the CDR3 reads CASSYSGGGQPQHF. DNA of the CDR3: TGTGCCAGCAGTTACTCGGGGGGAGGGCAGCCCCAGCATTTT.

As to this clone: Distinct nucleotide sequences in the sample also encode this CDR3. V usage is TRBV2 and J usage is TRBJ2-1; 16 bases map to TRBD2. V was pared by 9 bases and J by 9 bases, with 8 bases of the junction left unmatched. CDR3 length: 15 residues. Germline V CDR1 and CDR2: SNHLY, FYNNEI. The CDR3 DNA reads TGTGCCAGTTCCGGGACTAGCGGGAGGGACGGTGAGCAGTTCTTC. It yields the protein CASSGTSGRDGEQFF.

This clone came up once. The rearrangement uses TRBV5-1 and TRBJ2-3; TRBD2 is a possible D gene (6 bases). V lost 3 bases and J 2 bases, leaving 13 bases between the germline ends. The CDR3 has 15 amino acids. In germline, CDR1 is SGHRS, CDR2 YFSETQ. This CDR3 is CASSSGLPNTDTQYF. The CDR3 bases are TGCGCCAGCAGCTCGGGACTTCCGAACACAGATACGCAGTATTTT. Full variable domain (rest looked up from reference TRBV5-1 and TRBJ2-3): KAGVTQTPRYLIKTRGQQVTLSCSPISGHRSVSWYQQTPGQGLQFLFEYFSETQRNKGNFPGRFSGRQFSNSRSEMNVSTLELGDSALYLCASSSGLPNTDTQYFGPGTRLTVL.

This clone was found once. Here the CDR3 DNA reads TGTGCCAGCAGTTTAGGAGCGGGAGTGGGCGAGCAGTACTTC. This codes for CASSLGAGVGEQYF. This chain uses TRBV28 with TRBJ2-7, with TRBD2 identical over 8 bases. The CDR3 covers 14 residues. Germline-derived CDR1 and CDR2 are MDHEN and SYDVKM. Trimming cost V 2 bases and J 6 bases; bases outside gene matches: 6.

This chain uses TRBV6-6 with TRBJ2-5, with D maybe TRBD2 (5 bases). CDR1 and CDR2 from the germline V gene are MNHNY and SVGAGI (reference sequence). This CDR3 has 15 residues. Deletions cut 2 bases from V and 2 bases from J, with 12 bases between. Here the CDR3 reads CASSYPGLAQETQYF. The CDR3 DNA follows: TGTGCCAGCAGTTACCCCGGCCTAGCACAAGAGACCCAGTACTTC.

This clone came up once. This rearrangement joins TRBV19 to TRBJ2-1; no reliable D call. Deletions cut 4 bases from V and 3 bases from J, with 7 bases between. The CDR3 totals 13 residues. Per the germline V gene, CDR1 is LNHDA and CDR2 is SQIVND (reference sequence). CDR3 residues: CASSKLVYNEQFF. The CDR3 bases are TGTGCCAGTAGTAAGCTAGTCTACAATGAGCAGTTCTTC.

This chain joins TRBV30 and TRBJ1-1; maybe TRBD1 (5 bases). This CDR3 region has 15 residues. Between the trimmed V and J ends, which lost 0 bases and 0 bases, there was a span of 11 bases. Germline-derived CDR1 and CDR2 are GTSNPN and SVGIG (reference sequence). The CDR3 DNA reads as TGTGCCTGGAGTGTACCCCGGGGGATGAACACTGAAGCTTTCTTT. It codes for CAWSVPRGMNTEAFF. Using reference TRBV30 and TRBJ1-1 for the parts outside the CDR3, the full variable domain is SQTIHQWPATLVQPVGSPLSLECTVEGTSNPNLYWYRQAAGRGLQLLFYSVGIGQISSEVPQNLSASRPQDRQFILSSKKLLLSDSGFYLCAWSVPRGMNTEAFFGQGTRLTVV.

The genes are TRBV30 and TRBJ2-6; no clear D. Germline V CDR1 and CDR2: GTSNPN, SVGIG (reference sequence). Trimming took off 4 bases at V and 0 bases at J, with 10 bases between the two ends. The length of the CDR3 is 15 residues. Here the CDR3 reads CAWNDFNSGANVLTF. CDR3 sequence (DNA): TGTGCCTGGAATGACTTTAACTCTGGGGCCAACGTCCTGACTTTC. Drawing the rest from reference TRBV30 and TRBJ2-6, the complete variable domain is SQTIHQWPATLVQPVGSPLSLECTVEGTSNPNLYWYRQAAGRGLQLLFYSVGIGQISSEVPQNLSASRPQDRQFILSSKKLLLSDSGFYLCAWNDFNSGANVLTFGAGSRLTVL.

V and J are TRBV7-9 and TRBJ2-1; tentative D call: TRBD2 (5 bases). V lost 5 bases and J lost 3, with 14 bases in between. CDR3 size: 15 residues. Per the germline V gene, CDR1 is SEHNR and CDR2 is FQNEAQ (reference sequence). This CDR3 reads CASSLGLDRYNEQFF. The CDR3 nucleotides are TGTGCCAGCAGCCTTGGACTCGACCGCTACAATGAGCAGTTCTTC.

The chain recombines TRBV6-5 with TRBJ2-3; D is unclear. Looked up from germline, CDR1 is MNHEY and CDR2 is SVGAGI. This CDR3 spans 14 amino acids. V lost 3 bases to trimming and J lost 2 bases, with 9 bases between them. The DNA of the CDR3 is TGTGCCAGCAGTTATAGCCTAATCACAGATACGCAGTATTTT. It codes for CASSYSLITDTQYF.

This clone was observed a handful of times. This chain uses TRBV11-2 with TRBJ1-1; the D gene is possibly TRBD1 (5 bases). CDR3 length equals 15 residues. Trimming stripped 4 bases from V and 1 base from J, with 13 bases between. Germline-derived CDR1 and CDR2 are SGHAT and FQNNGV. This CDR3 is CASSSYRSRNTEAFF. The CDR3 bases are TGTGCCAGCAGCTCCTACAGGAGCAGGAACACTGAAGCTTTCTTT.

This chain joins TRBV6-5 and TRBJ1-5, with 9 bases fitting TRBD1. V lost 8 bases, J lost 4 bases, and 3 bases stayed unmatched. CDR1 and CDR2 from the germline V gene are MNHEY and SVGAGI. This CDR3 has 13 amino acids. The DNA for the CDR3 is TGTGCCAGCTCCGACAGGGGGAATCAGCCCCAGCATTTT. Encoded protein: CASSDRGNQPQHF.

The chain links TRBV7-9 to TRBJ1-4; 9 positions agree with TRBD1. This CDR3 region has 15 residues. The V and J ends lost 5 bases and 7 bases, in that order; junction bases with no gene match: 8. The germline CDR1 and CDR2 sequences are SEHNR and FQNEAQ (reference sequence). CDR3 amino acids: CASSPLPDRGEKLFF. The CDR3 DNA follows: TGTGCCAGCAGCCCACTCCCGGACAGGGGTGAAAAACTGTTTTTT.

This clone was picked up a small number of times. The chain employs TRBV2 and TRBJ1-1, with 12 bases matching TRBD1. The CDR3 sequence is 14 residues long. V gave up 6 bases and J gave up 5 bases; unmatched junction bases: 4. CDR1 is SNHLY and CDR2 is FYNNEI in the germline V gene. In nucleotides, the CDR3 is TGTGCCAGCAGAAGGGACAGGGGGCGGACTGAAGCTTTCTTT. Translating gives CASRRDRGRTEAFF.

The chain couples TRBV7-2 to TRBJ2-3; TRBD1 aligns across 7 bases. Trimming cost V 3 bases and J 4 bases; bases outside gene matches: 4. This CDR3 contains 14 residues. CDR1 SGHTA and CDR2 FQGNSA come from the germline V gene. CDR3 sequence reads: CASSLDRWADTQYF. The DNA for the CDR3 is TGTGCCAGCAGCTTGGACAGGTGGGCAGATACGCAGTATTTT.

V usage is TRBV2 and J usage is TRBJ1-5, with D possibly TRBD1 on 5 matching bases. Trimming removed 4 bases at V and 6 bases at J, with 10 bases between. Looked up from germline, CDR1 is SNHLY and CDR2 is FYNNEI. The CDR3 has 13 residues. The DNA of the CDR3 is TGTGCCAGCAGTGGACAGTCGGGTCAGCCCCAGCATTTT. It translates to CASSGQSGQPQHF.

This rearrangement joins TRBV6-5 to TRBJ2-7; 10 nucleotides match TRBD1. V gave up 6 bases and J gave up 2 bases; unmatched junction bases: 7. The CDR3 extends over 15 amino acids. Per germline, CDR1 MNHEY and CDR2 SVGAGI. The CDR3 coding sequence is TGTGCCAGCAGGAGGGGGACAGGGGTGACCTACGAGCAGTACTTC. Its protein is CASRRGTGVTYEQYF.

This rearrangement joins TRBV4-2 to TRBJ1-3; D unresolved. Germline CDR1 reads LGHNA; CDR2 reads YNFKEQ. The CDR3 is 13 amino acids. The V gene lost 5 bases and the J gene lost 7 bases, with 12 bases spanning the gap. CDR3 in amino acids: CASSVLSRNTIYF. As DNA, the CDR3 is TGTGCCAGCAGCGTTTTAAGTCGGAACACCATATATTTT.

This clone was detected only a few times. The chain recombines TRBV5-4 with TRBJ2-3; 7 nucleotides match TRBD1. The CDR3 is made up of 14 amino acids. V lost 4 bases, J lost 4 bases, and 6 bases stayed unmatched. Germline V gene data show CDR1 as SGHNT and CDR2 as YYREEE (reference sequence). CDR3 sequence (DNA): TGTGCCAGCAGCATAGAACAGGGGTCAGATACGCAGTATTTT. Translating it yields CASSIEQGSDTQYF.

This chain joins TRBV19 and TRBJ2-5; 9 bases match TRBD2. The germline V gene encodes CDR1 LNHDA and CDR2 SQIVND (reference sequence). J was trimmed by 6 bases and V by 3 bases; bases with no gene match: 11. The CDR3 has 16 residues. DNA for the CDR3: TGTGCCAGTAGTATTTCTGGCGGGAGGGCCCGACAGACCCAGTACTTC. This encodes CASSISGGRARQTQYF. Complete variable domain (other parts from reference TRBV19 and TRBJ2-5): DGGITQSPKYLFRKEGQNVTLSCEQNLNHDAMYWYRQDPGQGLRLIYYSQIVNDFQKGDIAEGYSVSREKKESFPLTVTSAQKNPTAFYLCASSISGGRARQTQYFGPGTRLLVL.

The chain couples TRBV18 to TRBJ1-2; 7 positions match TRBD1. V was clipped by 5 bases and J by 4 bases; unmatched bases: 4. The CDR3 runs 13 residues. Looked up from germline, CDR1 is KGHSH and CDR2 is LQKENI. The CDR3 sequence is CASSSDRSYGYTF. CDR3 bases: TGTGCCAGCTCATCGGACAGGAGCTATGGCTACACCTTC.

V and J are TRBV5-4 and TRBJ2-5, with D possibly TRBD2 on 5 matching bases. V lost 4 bases and J 5 bases, leaving 24 bases between the germline ends. The CDR3 runs 17 residues. The germline V gene has CDR1 SGHNT and CDR2 YYREEE (reference sequence). CDR3 bases: TGTGCCAGCAGCCCCCGTGGAGGTGGGAGCTTGGCGGAGACCCAGTACTTC. Translating gives CASSPRGGGSLAETQYF. Based on the CDR3 plus reference TRBV5-4 and TRBJ2-5, the full variable domain is ETGVTQSPTHLIKTRGQQVTLRCSSQSGHNTVSWYQQALGQGPQFIFQYYREEENGRGNFPPRFSGLQFPNYSSELNVNALELDDSALYLCASSPRGGGSLAETQYFGPGTRLLVL.

The J gene is TRBJ1-5, the V gene TRBV19; perhaps TRBD1 as D (6 bases). The germline V gene has CDR1 LNHDA and CDR2 SQIVND (reference sequence). The CDR3 extends over 15 amino acids. The V gene lost 5 bases and the J gene lost 5 bases, with 16 bases spanning the gap. Here the CDR3 reads CASSQSGTQYQPQHF. The CDR3 nucleotides are TGTGCCAGTAGTCAATCCGGGACACAATATCAGCCCCAGCATTTT. The entire variable domain, with the rest obtained from reference TRBV19 and TRBJ1-5, is as follows: DGGITQSPKYLFRKEGQNVTLSCEQNLNHDAMYWYRQDPGQGLRLIYYSQIVNDFQKGDIAEGYSVSREKKESFPLTVTSAQKNPTAFYLCASSQSGTQYQPQHFGDGTRLSIL.